Listed here are 23 T cell receptor beta chains from one sample, sequenced in a study of cytomegalovirus exposure and HLA in healthy donors. PCR employed 60 Vbeta and 13 Jbeta primers. Profiled with immunoSEQ multiplex PCR; TCRdb holds only in-frame clones, not every one. This sample yields some 140,000 clones, of which over 60% are seen a single time; approximately 1.2% belongs to the top ten. Sequences were obtained from PBMCs. The receptors shown here come from a male donor in good health and CMV-seropositive.

V and J are TRBV7-2 and TRBJ1-5; TRBD1 matches at 7 bases. Germline-derived CDR1 and CDR2 are SGHTA and FQGNSA. V shed 1 base and J 3 bases; nucleotides not matched to a gene: 3. The CDR3 loop spans 15 amino acids. CDR3 region: CASSLGGTDNQPQHF. The CDR3 coding sequence is TGTGCCAGCAGCTTAGGTGGGACAGACAATCAGCCCCAGCATTTT. The complete variable domain, with remaining parts taken from reference TRBV7-2 and TRBJ1-5, reads GAGVSQSPSNKVTEKGKDVELRCDPISGHTALYWYRQSLGQGLEFLIYFQGNSAPDKSGLPSDRFSAERTGGSVSTLTIQRTQQEDSAVYLCASSLGGTDNQPQHFGDGTRLSIL.

V gene TRBV7-2 combines with J gene TRBJ1-1; D remains unclear. Deletions cut 5 bases from V and 0 bases from J, with 7 bases between. From germline, CDR1 is SGHTA and CDR2 FQGNSA. The CDR3 length is 13 residues. CDR3 region: CASSKELNTEAFF. For the CDR3, the DNA is TGTGCCAGCAGCAAGGAGTTGAACACTGAAGCTTTCTTT.

This sequence joins TRBV29-1 and TRBJ2-3, with a weak D call TRBD2 (5 bases). Germline loops: CDR1 SQVTM, CDR2 ANQGSEA. CDR3 length: 15 residues. V dropped 4 bases and J dropped 5 bases, with 19 bases sitting between them. CDR3 nucleotides: TGCAGCGTTGTTGTCCGAGCGGAGAGTGGAGATACGCAGTATTTT. Its protein product is CSVVVRAESGDTQYF.

The rearrangement uses TRBV9 and TRBJ1-2; D is uncertain. V shed 3 bases and J shed 8 bases, with 20 bases lying between them. CDR3 length: 15 amino acids. In germline, CDR1 is SGDLS, CDR2 YYNGEE. CDR3 residues: CASSESLVGVGGYTF. The DNA of the CDR3 is TGTGCCAGCAGCGAGTCCCTGGTCGGGGTGGGGGGCTACACCTTC.

This chain links TRBV13 with TRBJ1-4; a weak D match, TRBD1 (5 bases). Trimming cost V 4 bases and J 10 bases, with 19 bases left between them. Germline V CDR1 and CDR2: PRHDT, FYEKMQ (reference sequence). This CDR3 spans 15 amino acids. In nucleotides, the CDR3 is TGTGCCAGCAGCTCCCACAGCTCGCCGGGACTAAAACTGTTTTTT. As protein: CASSSHSSPGLKLFF.

Only a few counts were recorded for this clone. This chain joins TRBV5-1 and TRBJ2-1; 7 positions agree with TRBD1. This CDR3 region has 13 residues. Germline CDR1 SGHRS, CDR2 YFSETQ. The trim removed 0 bases at V and 8 bases at J, leaving 2 bases unmatched. CDR3 sequence reads: CASSLGQGYEQFF. The DNA of the CDR3 is TGCGCCAGCAGCTTGGGACAGGGCTATGAGCAGTTCTTC.

This chain uses TRBV28 with TRBJ2-3, with 14 bases fitting TRBD2. CDR1 is MDHEN, CDR2 SYDVKM, per germline. The CDR3 spans 14 residues. Germline trimming cut 10 bases from V and 1 base from J; bases unmatched to any gene: 1. This CDR3 is CATTSGGGTDTQYF. Written as DNA, the CDR3 is TGTGCCACGACTAGCGGGGGGGGCACAGATACGCAGTATTTT.

There are a few counts of this clone. The chain recombines TRBV4-2 with TRBJ1-3, with D tentatively TRBD1 (5 bases). The CDR3 has 15 residues. Germline V gives CDR1 LGHNA, CDR2 YNFKEQ. With 3 bases removed from V and 8 bases from J, the gap between germline ends came to 17 bases. This chain's CDR3 is CASSQMIGGGDTIYF. CDR3 coding DNA: TGTGCCAGCAGCCAGATGATTGGTGGGGGGGACACCATATATTTT.

This chain connects TRBV18 to TRBJ2-7; D remains unclear. Germline V gene lookup returns CDR1 KGHSH and CDR2 LQKENI. The CDR3 length is 12 residues. Trimming removed 3 bases from V and 4 bases from J, with 7 bases in between. The CDR3 here is CASSPGNYEQYF. Written as DNA, the CDR3 is TGTGCCAGCTCACCGGGCAATTACGAGCAGTACTTC.

V usage is TRBV6-6 and J usage is TRBJ2-1; a weak D match, TRBD1 (6 bases). CDR1 and CDR2 (germline): MNHNY, SVGAGI (reference sequence). The CDR3 has 14 amino acids. V was shortened by 6 bases and J by 7 bases, with 16 bases between the two germline ends. CDR3 in amino acids: CASRPGDNLNEQFF. DNA for the CDR3: TGTGCCAGCAGACCCGGGGACAATTTGAATGAGCAGTTCTTC.

This clone was detected a few times. The rearrangement uses TRBV5-6 and TRBJ2-7; 7 bases align to TRBD1. CDR3 size: 15 residues. Germline CDR1 and CDR2: SGHDT and YYEEEE. The trim removed 0 bases at V and 0 bases at J, leaving 3 bases unmatched. CDR3 nucleotides: TGTGCCAGCAGCTTGGGGGGGACAGTCTCCTACGAGCAGTACTTC. It specifies CASSLGGTVSYEQYF.

J is TRBJ2-5 and V is TRBV6-5; 7 bases align to TRBD1. The J call is doubtful: the DNA matches TRBJ2-7 better. The CDR3 spans 14 residues. Per germline, CDR1 MNHEY and CDR2 SVGAGI. The CDR3 DNA reads as TGTGCCAGCAGTCCCGGGACAGAAAGATCCGAGCAGTACTTC. This encodes CASSPGTERSEQYF.

The rearrangement joins TRBV4-3 to TRBJ1-2, with TRBD1 as a possible D gene (5 bases). This CDR3 is 15 amino acids long. The V gene's germline CDR1 is LGHNA and CDR2 YSLEER. V was shortened by 0 bases and J by 7 bases, with 15 bases between the two germline ends. In DNA form, the CDR3 reads TGCGCCAGCAGCCAAGATTGGAGTCAGACAGTTGGCTACACCTTC. Translated: CASSQDWSQTVGYTF.

Only a few counts were recorded for this clone. This chain uses TRBV6-5 with TRBJ2-4; 9 bases line up with TRBD1. V lost 6 bases, J lost 5 bases, and 2 bases stayed unmatched. CDR3 size: 13 residues. The germline CDR1 and CDR2 sequences are MNHEY and SVGAGI. This CDR3 reads CASSWDRENIQYF. As DNA, the CDR3 is TGTGCCAGCAGCTGGGACAGGGAAAACATTCAGTACTTC.

J is TRBJ1-3 and V is TRBV9, with 9 bases identical to TRBD1. The CDR3 has 15 amino acids. The germline V gene has CDR1 SGDLS and CDR2 YYNGEE. J gave up 4 bases and V 4 bases, and 6 bases lay outside the gene matches. The CDR3 is CASSIQGAEGNTIYF. As DNA, the CDR3 is TGTGCCAGCAGCATACAGGGGGCGGAAGGAAACACCATATATTTT.

The chain carries TRBV7-9 and TRBJ2-2; 13 nucleotides agree with TRBD2. The CDR3 loop spans 18 amino acids. Germline loops: CDR1 SEHNR, CDR2 FQNEAQ (reference sequence). J gave up 3 bases and V 5 bases, and 9 bases lay outside the gene matches. The DNA of the CDR3 is TGTGCCAGCAGCCCCGGACTAGCGGGAGTCTTCGACACCGGGGAGCTGTTTTTT. It specifies CASSPGLAGVFDTGELFF.

The chain carries TRBV28 and TRBJ2-1; TRBD1 might be the D (6 bases). The CDR3 is 14 residues long. Germline CDR1 MDHEN, CDR2 SYDVKM. Trimming pared 5 bases from V and 12 bases from J, leaving 20 bases between. CDR3 DNA sequence: TGTGCCAGCAGTACTCCGGGACACGAGGTGGTGCAGTTCTTC. Translation gives CASSTPGHEVVQFF.

The chain combines TRBV28 with TRBJ2-3; 8 nucleotides line up with TRBD2. V lost 6 bases, J lost 6 bases, and 5 bases stayed unmatched. The CDR3 contains 13 residues. Looked up from germline, CDR1 is MDHEN and CDR2 is SYDVKM. This CDR3 is CASRSGRRDTQYF. In nucleotides, the CDR3 is TGTGCCAGCAGAAGCGGGAGAAGGGATACGCAGTATTTT.

V usage is TRBV4-2 and J usage is TRBJ2-1; TRBD2 is a possible D gene (8 bases). This CDR3 is 17 amino acids long. Germline values: CDR1 LGHNA, CDR2 YNFKEQ. The V end was cut by 0 bases, the J end by 3 bases, with 15 bases between. The CDR3 is CASSQEGGGGLYNEQFF. The CDR3 nucleotides read TGTGCCAGCAGCCAAGAAGGGGGCGGGGGGCTCTACAATGAGCAGTTCTTC.

The V gene is TRBV7-3, the J gene TRBJ1-1, with TRBD1 matching 8 bases. After removal of 6 bases from V and 4 bases from J, the junction contained 4 bases not matched to a gene. The germline gives CDR1 SGHTA, CDR2 FQGTGA. The CDR3 extends over 13 amino acids. The CDR3 region is CASSLTGGTEAFF. Here the CDR3 DNA reads TGTGCCAGCAGTCTCACAGGGGGCACTGAAGCTTTCTTT.

The chain recombines TRBV27 with TRBJ2-1, with 11 bases fitting TRBD2. The CDR3 covers 23 residues. Germline CDR1 is MNHEY and CDR2 is SMNVEV (reference sequence). V lost 0 bases to trimming and J lost 8 bases; unmatched junction nucleotides: 27. The CDR3 loop reads CASSLSDSWQGAIPSGRRDEQFF. CDR3 bases: TGTGCCAGCAGTTTATCAGATTCGTGGCAGGGGGCAATCCCTAGCGGGAGGCGTGATGAGCAGTTCTTC.

This clone has only a few counts. This chain joins TRBV21-1 and TRBJ1-5; TRBD1, as called in the table, went unchecked against the DNA. TRBV21-1 is a pseudogene locus. This CDR3 has 13 residues. The CDR3 spells CAGITGFNQPQHF. The CDR3 nucleotides read TGTGCCGGGATTACAGGGTTCAATCAGCCCCAGCATTTT.

Comment on this clone: Other DNA sequences in the same sample also yield this CDR3. The chain is built from TRBV4-1 and TRBJ1-6; 7 nucleotides align to TRBD1. V dropped 2 bases and J dropped 7; count of bases not matched to a gene: 8. Germline CDR1 MGHRA, CDR2 YSYEKL. This CDR3 is 16 amino acids long. The CDR3 spells CASSQQRGRMNSPLHF. The DNA for the CDR3 is TGCGCCAGCAGCCAACAGAGGGGGCGCATGAATTCACCCCTCCACTTT.